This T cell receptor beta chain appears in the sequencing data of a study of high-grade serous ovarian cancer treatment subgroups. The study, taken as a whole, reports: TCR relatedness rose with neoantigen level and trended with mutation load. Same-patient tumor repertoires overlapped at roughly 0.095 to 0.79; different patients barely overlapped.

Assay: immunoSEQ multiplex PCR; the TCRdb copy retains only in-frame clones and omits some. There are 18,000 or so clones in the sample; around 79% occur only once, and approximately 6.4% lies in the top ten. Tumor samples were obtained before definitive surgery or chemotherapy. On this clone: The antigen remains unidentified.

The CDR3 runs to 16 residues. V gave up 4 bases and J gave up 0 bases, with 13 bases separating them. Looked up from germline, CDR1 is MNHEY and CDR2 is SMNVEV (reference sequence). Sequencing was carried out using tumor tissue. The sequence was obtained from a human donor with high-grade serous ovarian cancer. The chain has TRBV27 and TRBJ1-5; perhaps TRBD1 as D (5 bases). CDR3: CASSSLSGYSNQPQHF. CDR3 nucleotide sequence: TGTGCCAGCAGTTCACTTTCAGGGTATAGCAATCAGCCCCAGCATTTT.